A few counts support the clone carrying this TCR beta chain. Its antigen remains unknown. The sample originates from a study of post-analysis software for immune sequencing data. Trimming took off 3 bases at V and 5 bases at J, with 14 bases between the two ends. The CDR3 is 15 residues long. CDR1 and CDR2 from the germline V gene are SEHNR and FQNEAQ (reference sequence). TCR beta libraries were prepared from cDNA with unique molecular identifiers. TCRdb redid the calling of the PCR reads with MiXCR, one entry per CDR3 protein. This repertoire shows 650,000 to 850,000 distinct CDR3 sequences, 46% found once; its top ten account for roughly 4.4%. Notes on the study in general: Controls had lower frequencies than patients of about five TRBV segments, which included TRBV5-6, TRBV5-1 and TRBV20-1. By F measure, samples from a shared preparation batch strongly co-clustered. The study found significantly lower normalized Chao1 diversity in multiple sclerosis patients than in controls.

The chain has TRBV7-9 and TRBJ1-5; D is uncertain. This receptor was identified in a girl between 5 and 17 years old with multiple sclerosis. Sequenced: blood. CDR3 loop: CASSFSLGSDQPQHF. In nucleotides, the CDR3 is TGTGCCAGCAGCTTTAGCCTTGGGTCTGATCAGCCCCAGCATTTT. Variable domain in full (rest from reference TRBV7-9 and TRBJ1-5): DTGVSQNPRHKITKRGQNVTFRCDPISEHNRLYWYRQTLGQGPEFLTYFQNEAQLEKSRLLSDRFSAERPKGSFSTLEIQRTEQGDSAMYLCASSFSLGSDQPQHFGDGTRLSIL.